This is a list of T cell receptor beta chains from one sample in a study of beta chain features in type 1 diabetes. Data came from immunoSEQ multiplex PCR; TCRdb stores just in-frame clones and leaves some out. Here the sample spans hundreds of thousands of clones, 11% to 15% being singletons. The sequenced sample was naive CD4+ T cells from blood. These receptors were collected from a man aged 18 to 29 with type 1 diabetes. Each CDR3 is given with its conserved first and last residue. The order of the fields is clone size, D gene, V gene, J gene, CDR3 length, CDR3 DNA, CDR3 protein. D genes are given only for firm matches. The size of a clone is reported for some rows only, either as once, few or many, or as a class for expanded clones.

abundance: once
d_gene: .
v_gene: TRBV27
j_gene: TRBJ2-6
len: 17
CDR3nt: TGTGCCAGCAGTACTACTGCGGTCGGCGTGGGGGCCAACGTCCTGACTTTC
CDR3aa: CASSTTAVGVGANVLTF

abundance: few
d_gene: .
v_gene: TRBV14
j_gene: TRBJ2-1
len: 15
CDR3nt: TGTGCCAGCAGCTCGTTAGAGGTGGTCTACAATGAGCAGTTCTTC
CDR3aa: CASSSLEVVYNEQFF

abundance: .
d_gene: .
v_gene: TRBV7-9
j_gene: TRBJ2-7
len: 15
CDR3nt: TGTGCCAGCAGCTTATACCCGACGCCGTTCTACGAGCAGTACTTC
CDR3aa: CASSLYPTPFYEQYF

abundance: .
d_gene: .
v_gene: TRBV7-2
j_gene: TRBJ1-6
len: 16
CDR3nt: TGTGCCAGCAGCTTAGAATGGGGAGGGTTAGGCTCACCCCTCCACTTT
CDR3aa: CASSLEWGGLGSPLHF

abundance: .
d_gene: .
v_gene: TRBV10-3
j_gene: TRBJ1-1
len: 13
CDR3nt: TGTGCCTCCAGACAGGTTGCTGACACTGAAGCTTTCTTT
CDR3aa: CASRQVADTEAFF

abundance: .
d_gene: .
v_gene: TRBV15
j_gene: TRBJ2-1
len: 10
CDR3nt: TGTGCCACCCCCTGCCATGAGCAGTTCTTC
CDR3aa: CATPCHEQFF

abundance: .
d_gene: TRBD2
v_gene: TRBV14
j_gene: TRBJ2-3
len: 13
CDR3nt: TGTGCCAGCAGCCAGGAGCGGGGGGATACGCAGTATTTT
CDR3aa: CASSQERGDTQYF

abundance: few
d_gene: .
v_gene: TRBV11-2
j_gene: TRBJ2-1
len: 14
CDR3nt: TGTGCCAGCAGCTTAGCGGGATTGGGTAATGAGCAGTTCTTC
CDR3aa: CASSLAGLGNEQFF

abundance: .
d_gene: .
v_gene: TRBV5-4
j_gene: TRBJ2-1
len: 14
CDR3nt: TGTGCCAGCAGCCAATACTTGGGTGAGGATGAGCAGTTCTTC
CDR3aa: CASSQYLGEDEQFF

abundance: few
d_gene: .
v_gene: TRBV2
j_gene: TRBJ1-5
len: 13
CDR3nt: TGTGCCAGCACTCAGATTAGCAATCAGCCCCAGCATTTT
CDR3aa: CASTQISNQPQHF

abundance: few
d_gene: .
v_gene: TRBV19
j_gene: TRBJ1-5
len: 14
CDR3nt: TGTGCCAGTAGTATAGAGGGCGGTTCAGGGCCCCAGCATTTT
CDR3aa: CASSIEGGSGPQHF

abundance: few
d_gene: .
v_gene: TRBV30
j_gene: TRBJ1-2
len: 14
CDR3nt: TGTGCCTGGACCCCGACCGGCTCGCCCCTGGGCTACACCTTC
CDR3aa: CAWTPTGSPLGYTF

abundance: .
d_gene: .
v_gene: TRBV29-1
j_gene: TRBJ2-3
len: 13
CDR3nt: TGCAGCGTTGAAGTTGGGGGTACAGATACGCAGTATTTT
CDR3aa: CSVEVGGTDTQYF

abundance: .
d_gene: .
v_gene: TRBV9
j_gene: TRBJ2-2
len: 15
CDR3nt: TGTGCCAGCAGCCCGGACGGCCATAACACCGGGGAGCTGTTTTTT
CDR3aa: CASSPDGHNTGELFF

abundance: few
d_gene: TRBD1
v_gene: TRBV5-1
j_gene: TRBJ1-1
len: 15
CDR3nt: TGCGCCAGCACCTTTTTCGAGACAGGGGGCACTGAAGCTTTCTTT
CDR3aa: CASTFFETGGTEAFF

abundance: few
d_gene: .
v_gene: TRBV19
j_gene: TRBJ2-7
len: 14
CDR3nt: TGTGCCAGTAGTCCCGAGAGGGGCGCCTACGAGCAGTACTTC
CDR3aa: CASSPERGAYEQYF